This T cell receptor (beta chain) derives from a study of shared clonotypes between healthy human individuals. Study-level results: What naive subsets generally showed was a larger estimated richness than memory subsets showed.

Into CD45RA+ naive and CD45RA-negative memory subsets, the CD4+ cells were split. This clone showed up just a few times. The antigen is unknown. Only in-frame clones appear in the TCRdb table, and some are missing; sequencing was by immunoSEQ multiplex PCR. In the table there are 550,000 to 850,000 clones, under 80% of which are singletons. The CDR3 contains 13 residues. CDR1 and CDR2 from the germline V gene are SNHLY and FYNNEI. The V and J ends lost 6 bases and 3 bases, in that order; junction bases with no gene match: 1. The sequence came from a woman aged 30 to 39 in good health. Sequencing was performed on memory CD4+ T cells sorted from blood. Stated subset: CD45RA-negative fraction. The chain employs TRBV2 and TRBJ2-1, with 8 bases aligning to TRBD2. CDR3 sequence reads: CASSLAGYNEQFF. CDR3 DNA sequence: TGTGCCAGCAGCCTAGCGGGCTACAATGAGCAGTTCTTC.